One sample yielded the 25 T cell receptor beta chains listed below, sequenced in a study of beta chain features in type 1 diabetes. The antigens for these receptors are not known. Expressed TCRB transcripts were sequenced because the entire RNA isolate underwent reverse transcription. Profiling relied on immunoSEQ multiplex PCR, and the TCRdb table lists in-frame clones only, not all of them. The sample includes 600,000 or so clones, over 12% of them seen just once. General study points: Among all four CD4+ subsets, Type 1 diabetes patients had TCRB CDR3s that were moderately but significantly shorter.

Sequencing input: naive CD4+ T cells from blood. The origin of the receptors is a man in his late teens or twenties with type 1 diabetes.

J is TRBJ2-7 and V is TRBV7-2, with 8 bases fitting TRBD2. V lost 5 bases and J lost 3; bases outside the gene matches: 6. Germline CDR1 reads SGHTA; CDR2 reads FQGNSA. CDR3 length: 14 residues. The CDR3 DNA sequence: TGTGCCAGCAGCGGGCCTAGCGGGTACTACGAGCAGTACTTC. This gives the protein CASSGPSGYYEQYF.

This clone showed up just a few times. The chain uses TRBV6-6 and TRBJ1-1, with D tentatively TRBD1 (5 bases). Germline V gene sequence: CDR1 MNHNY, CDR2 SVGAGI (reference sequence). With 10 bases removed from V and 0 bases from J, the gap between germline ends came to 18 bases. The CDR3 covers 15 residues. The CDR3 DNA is TGTGCCATCCAAGGGGTACAATGGATGAACACTGAAGCTTTCTTT. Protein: CAIQGVQWMNTEAFF.

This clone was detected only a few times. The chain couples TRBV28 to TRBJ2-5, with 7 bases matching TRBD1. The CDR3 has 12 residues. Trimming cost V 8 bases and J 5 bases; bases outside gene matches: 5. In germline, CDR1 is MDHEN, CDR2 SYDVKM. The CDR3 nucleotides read TGTGCCAGCCAGGTGACAGGGGAGACCCAGTACTTC. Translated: CASQVTGETQYF.

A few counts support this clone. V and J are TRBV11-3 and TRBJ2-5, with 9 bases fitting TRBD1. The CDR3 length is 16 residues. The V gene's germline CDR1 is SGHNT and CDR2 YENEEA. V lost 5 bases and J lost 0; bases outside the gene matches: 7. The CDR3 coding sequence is TGTGCCAGCAGCCCCCGGACAGGGGCGGACCAAGAGACCCAGTACTTC. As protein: CASSPRTGADQETQYF. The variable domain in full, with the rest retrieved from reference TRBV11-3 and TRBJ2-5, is EAGVVQSPRYKIIEKKQPVAFWCNPISGHNTLYWYLQNLGQGPELLIRYENEEAVDDSQLPKDRFSAERLKGVDSTLKIQPAELGDSAVYLCASSPRTGADQETQYFGPGTRLLVL.

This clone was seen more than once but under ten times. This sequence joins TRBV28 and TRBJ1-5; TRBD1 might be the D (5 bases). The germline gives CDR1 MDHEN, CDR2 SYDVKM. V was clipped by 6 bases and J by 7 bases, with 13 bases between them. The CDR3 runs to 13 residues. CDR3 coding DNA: TGTGCCAGCAGATCCCAGGGTTCGCAGCCCCAGCATTTT. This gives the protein CASRSQGSQPQHF. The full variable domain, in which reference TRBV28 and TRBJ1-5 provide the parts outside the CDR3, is DVKVTQSSRYLVKRTGEKVFLECVQDMDHENMFWYRQDPGLGLRLIYFSYDVKMKEKGDIPEGYSVSREKKERFSLILESASTNQTSMYLCASRSQGSQPQHFGDGTRLSIL.

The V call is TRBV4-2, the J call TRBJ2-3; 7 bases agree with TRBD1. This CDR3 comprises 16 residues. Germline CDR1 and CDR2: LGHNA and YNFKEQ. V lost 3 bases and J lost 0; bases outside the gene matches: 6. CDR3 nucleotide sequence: TGTGCCAGCAGCCATACACAGGGGCCTAGCACAGATACGCAGTATTTT. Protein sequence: CASSHTQGPSTDTQYF.

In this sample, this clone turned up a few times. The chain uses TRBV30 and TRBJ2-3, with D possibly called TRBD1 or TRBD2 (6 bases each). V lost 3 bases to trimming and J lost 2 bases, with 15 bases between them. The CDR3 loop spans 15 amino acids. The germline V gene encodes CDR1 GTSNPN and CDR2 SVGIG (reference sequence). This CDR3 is CAWRRGGPNTDTQYF. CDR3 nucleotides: TGTGCCTGGAGAAGAGGGGGGCCTAACACAGATACGCAGTATTTT.

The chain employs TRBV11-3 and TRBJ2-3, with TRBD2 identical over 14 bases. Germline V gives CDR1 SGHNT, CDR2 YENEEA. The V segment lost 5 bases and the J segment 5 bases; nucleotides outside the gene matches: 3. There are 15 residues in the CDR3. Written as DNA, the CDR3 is TGTGCCAGCAGCCTTGGGACTAGCGGGAGAGATACGCAGTATTTT. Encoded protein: CASSLGTSGRDTQYF.

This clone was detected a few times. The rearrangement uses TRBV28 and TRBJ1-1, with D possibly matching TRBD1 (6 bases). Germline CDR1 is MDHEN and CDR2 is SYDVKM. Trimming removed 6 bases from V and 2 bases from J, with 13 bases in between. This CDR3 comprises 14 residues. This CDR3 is CASSQGQGNTEAFF. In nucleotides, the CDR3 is TGTGCCAGCAGCCAGGGGCAGGGTAACACTGAAGCTTTCTTT.

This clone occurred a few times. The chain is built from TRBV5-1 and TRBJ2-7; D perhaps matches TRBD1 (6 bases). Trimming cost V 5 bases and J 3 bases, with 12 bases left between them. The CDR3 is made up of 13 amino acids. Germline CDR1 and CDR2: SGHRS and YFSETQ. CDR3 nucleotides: TGCGCCAGCAGATCCGGACAGTTCTACGAGCAGTACTTC. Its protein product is CASRSGQFYEQYF.

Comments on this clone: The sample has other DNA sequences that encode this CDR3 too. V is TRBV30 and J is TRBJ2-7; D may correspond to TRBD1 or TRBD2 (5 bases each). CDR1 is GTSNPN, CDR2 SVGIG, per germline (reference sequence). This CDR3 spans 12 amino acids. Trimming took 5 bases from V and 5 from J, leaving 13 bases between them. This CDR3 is CAWERGGDEQYF. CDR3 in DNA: TGTGCCTGGGAACGGGGCGGCGACGAGCAGTACTTC.

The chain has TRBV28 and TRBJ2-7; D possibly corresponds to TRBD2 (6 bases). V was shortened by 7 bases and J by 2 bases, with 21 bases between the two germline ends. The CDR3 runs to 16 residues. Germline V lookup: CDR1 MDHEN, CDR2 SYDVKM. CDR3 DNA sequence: TGTGCCAGCAACCCCGGAGGAGGGGCATCGGCCTACGAGCAGTACTTC. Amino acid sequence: CASNPGGGASAYEQYF.

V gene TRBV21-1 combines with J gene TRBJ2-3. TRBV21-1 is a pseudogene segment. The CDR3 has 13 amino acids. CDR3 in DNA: TGTGCCAGCAGCAAAGACAGCACAGATACGCAGTATTTT. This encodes CASSKDSTDTQYF.

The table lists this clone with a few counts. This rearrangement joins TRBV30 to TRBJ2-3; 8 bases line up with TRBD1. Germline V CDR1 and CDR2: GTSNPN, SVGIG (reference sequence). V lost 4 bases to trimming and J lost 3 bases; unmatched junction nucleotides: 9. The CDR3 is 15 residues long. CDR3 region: CAWTPSGGLTDTQYF. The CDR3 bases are TGTGCCTGGACCCCATCAGGGGGCTTGACAGATACGCAGTATTTT.

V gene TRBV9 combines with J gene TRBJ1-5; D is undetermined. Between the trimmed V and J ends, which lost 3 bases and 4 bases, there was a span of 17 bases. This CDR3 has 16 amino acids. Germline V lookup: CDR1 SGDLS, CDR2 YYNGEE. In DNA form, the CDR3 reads TGTGCCAGCAGCGCAGGAGAACGGTGGAATAATCAGCCCCAGCATTTT. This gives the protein CASSAGERWNNQPQHF. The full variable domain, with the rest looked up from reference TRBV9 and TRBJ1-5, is DSGVTQTPKHLITATGQRVTLRCSPRSGDLSVYWYQQSLDQGLQFLIQYYNGEERAKGNILERFSAQQFPDLHSELNLSSLELGDSALYFCASSAGERWNNQPQHFGDGTRLSIL.

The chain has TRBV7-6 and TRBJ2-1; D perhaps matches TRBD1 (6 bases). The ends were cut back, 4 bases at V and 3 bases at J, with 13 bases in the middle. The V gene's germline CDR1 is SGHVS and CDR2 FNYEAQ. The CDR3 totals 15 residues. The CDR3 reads CASSSPSTGYNEQFF. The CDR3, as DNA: TGTGCCAGCAGCTCCCCCTCGACAGGCTACAATGAGCAGTTCTTC.

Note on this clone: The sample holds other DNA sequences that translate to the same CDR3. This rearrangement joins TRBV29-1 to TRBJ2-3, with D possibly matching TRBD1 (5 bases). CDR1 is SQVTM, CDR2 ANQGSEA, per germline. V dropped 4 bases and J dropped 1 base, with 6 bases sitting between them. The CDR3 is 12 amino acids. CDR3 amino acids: CSVVGGTDTQYF. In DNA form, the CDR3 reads TGCAGCGTTGTAGGGGGCACAGATACGCAGTATTTT.

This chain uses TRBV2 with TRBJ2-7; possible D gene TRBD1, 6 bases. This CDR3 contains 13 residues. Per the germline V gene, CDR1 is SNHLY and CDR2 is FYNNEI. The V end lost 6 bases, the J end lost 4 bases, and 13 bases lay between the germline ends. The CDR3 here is CASRTGTLYEQYF. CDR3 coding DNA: TGTGCCAGCAGGACCGGGACACTATACGAGCAGTACTTC.

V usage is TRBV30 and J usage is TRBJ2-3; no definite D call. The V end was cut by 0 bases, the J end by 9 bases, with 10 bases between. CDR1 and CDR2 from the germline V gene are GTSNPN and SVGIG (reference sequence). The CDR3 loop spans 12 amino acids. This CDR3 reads CAWSVRGFTQYF. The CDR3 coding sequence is TGTGCCTGGAGTGTACGCGGATTCACGCAGTATTTT.

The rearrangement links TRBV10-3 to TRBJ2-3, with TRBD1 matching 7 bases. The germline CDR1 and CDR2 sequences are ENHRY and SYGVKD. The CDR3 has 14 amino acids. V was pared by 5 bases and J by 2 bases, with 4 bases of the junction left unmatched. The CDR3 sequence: CAISTGQTTDTQYF. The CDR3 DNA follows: TGTGCCATCAGTACGGGACAGACCACAGATACGCAGTATTTT.

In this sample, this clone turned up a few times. CDR3 nucleotide sequence: TGTGCCAGCAGGGAGGACAGGACGACTGAAGCTTTCTTT. It specifies CASREDRTTEAFF. V usage is TRBV2 and J usage is TRBJ1-1, with TRBD1 matching 7 bases. The V gene end was trimmed by 6 bases and the J gene end by 5 bases; junction bases not matched to a gene: 6. Germline V gene lookup returns CDR1 SNHLY and CDR2 FYNNEI. The CDR3 consists of 13 residues.

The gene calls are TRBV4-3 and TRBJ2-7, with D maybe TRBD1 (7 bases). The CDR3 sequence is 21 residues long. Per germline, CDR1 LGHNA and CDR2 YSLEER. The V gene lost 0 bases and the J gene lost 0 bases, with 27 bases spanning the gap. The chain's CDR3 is CASSQDFPALWRGQSSYEQYF. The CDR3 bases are TGCGCCAGCAGCCAAGATTTCCCAGCCCTCTGGAGGGGGCAGAGCTCCTACGAGCAGTACTTC.

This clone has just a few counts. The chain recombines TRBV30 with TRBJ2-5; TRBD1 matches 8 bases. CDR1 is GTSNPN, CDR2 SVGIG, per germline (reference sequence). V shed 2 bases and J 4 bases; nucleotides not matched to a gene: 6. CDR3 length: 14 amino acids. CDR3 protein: CAWSPPGGVETQYF. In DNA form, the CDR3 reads TGTGCCTGGAGTCCGCCAGGGGGCGTAGAGACCCAGTACTTC.

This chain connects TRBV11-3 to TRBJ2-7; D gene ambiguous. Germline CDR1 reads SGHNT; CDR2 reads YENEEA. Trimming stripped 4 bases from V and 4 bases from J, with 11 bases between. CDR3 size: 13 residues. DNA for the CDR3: TGTGCCAGCAGCTCTACCGGACGGTACGAGCAGTACTTC. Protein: CASSSTGRYEQYF.

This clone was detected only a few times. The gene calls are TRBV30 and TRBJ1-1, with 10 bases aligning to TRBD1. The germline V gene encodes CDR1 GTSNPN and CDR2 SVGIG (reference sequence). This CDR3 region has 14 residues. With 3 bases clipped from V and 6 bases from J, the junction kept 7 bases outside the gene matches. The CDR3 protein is CAWSWTGGNSEAFF. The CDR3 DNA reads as TGTGCCTGGAGCTGGACAGGGGGAAACTCTGAAGCTTTCTTT. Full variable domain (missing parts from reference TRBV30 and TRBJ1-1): SQTIHQWPATLVQPVGSPLSLECTVEGTSNPNLYWYRQAAGRGLQLLFYSVGIGQISSEVPQNLSASRPQDRQFILSSKKLLLSDSGFYLCAWSWTGGNSEAFFGQGTRLTVV.